A single sample is the source of the 5 T cell receptor beta chains below, sequenced in a study of lymphopenia after photon versus proton radiotherapy. The method was immunoSEQ multiplex PCR; TCRdb's version includes in-frame clones alone and lacks a portion of them. The table has tens of thousands of clones, around 88% seen once. The sequencing here drew on peripheral blood, taken from a patient treated with proton-based radiotherapy. These receptors were obtained from a man in his 60s with pancreatic cancer.

DNA of the CDR3: TGTGCCAGCAGAATCCTACAGGGATTCGGGAACACCGGGGAGCTGTTTTTT. Encoded protein: CASRILQGFGNTGELFF. The V call is TRBV27, the J call TRBJ2-2; a possible D gene is TRBD1 (6 bases). The CDR3 consists of 17 residues. CDR1 is MNHEY, CDR2 SMNVEV, per germline (reference sequence). Trimming stripped 6 bases from V and 1 base from J, with 18 bases between.

The chain employs TRBV2 and TRBJ2-7; the D is unclear. The V gene lost 5 bases and the J gene lost 0 bases, with 11 bases spanning the gap. There are 14 residues in the CDR3. Germline CDR1 and CDR2: SNHLY and FYNNEI. CDR3: CASSPVHSSYEQYF. In DNA, the CDR3 is TGTGCCAGCAGTCCGGTGCACTCCTCCTACGAGCAGTACTTC.

The V and J genes are TRBV7-9 and TRBJ1-2; no definite D call. Trimming left V 7 bases short and J 7 bases short, with 13 bases between. Germline CDR1 and CDR2: SEHNR and FQNEAQ (reference sequence). The CDR3 runs 12 residues. The CDR3 nucleotides are TGTGCCAGCACCCCCGCCGGAGGTGGCTACACCTTC. This translates into CASTPAGGGYTF.

The chain links TRBV6-5 to TRBJ1-5; D ambiguous. The CDR3 is 13 residues long. The germline CDR1 and CDR2 sequences are MNHEY and SVGAGI. V lost 2 bases to trimming and J lost 7 bases, with 9 bases between them. In DNA form, the CDR3 reads TGTGCCAGCAGTTACAGGGCCACGCAGCCCCAGCATTTT. It encodes CASSYRATQPQHF.

This clone showed up just a few times. V usage is TRBV2 and J usage is TRBJ2-7; TRBD2 matches at 10 bases. There are 14 residues in the CDR3. V gave up 5 bases and J gave up 1 base; unmatched junction bases: 2. Germline loops: CDR1 SNHLY, CDR2 FYNNEI. CDR3 nucleotides: TGTGCCAGCAGTCTAGCGGGAGCTTCCTACGAGCAGTACTTC. Amino acid sequence: CASSLAGASYEQYF.